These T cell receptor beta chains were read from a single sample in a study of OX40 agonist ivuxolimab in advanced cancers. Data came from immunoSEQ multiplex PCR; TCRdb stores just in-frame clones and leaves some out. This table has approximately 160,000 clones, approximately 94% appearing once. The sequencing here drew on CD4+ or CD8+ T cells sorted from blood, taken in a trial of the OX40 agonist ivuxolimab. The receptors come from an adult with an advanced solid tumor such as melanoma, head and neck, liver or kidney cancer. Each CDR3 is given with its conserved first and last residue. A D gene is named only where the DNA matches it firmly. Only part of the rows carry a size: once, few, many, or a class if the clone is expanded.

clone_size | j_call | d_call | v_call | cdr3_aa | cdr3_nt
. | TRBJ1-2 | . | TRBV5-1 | CASSLSDRVDNYGYTF | TGCGCCAGCAGCCTATCTGACCGGGTGGATAACTATGGCTACACCTTC
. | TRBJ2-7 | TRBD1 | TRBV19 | CATGDRATYEQYF | TGTGCCACAGGGGACAGGGCCACCTACGAGCAGTACTTC
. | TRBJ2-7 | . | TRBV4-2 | CASSQDMAGAGEQYF | TGTGCCAGCAGCCAAGATATGGCAGGGGCGGGTGAGCAGTACTTC
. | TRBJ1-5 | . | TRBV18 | CASSPPLGWSNQPQHF | TGTGCCAGCTCACCACCTTTAGGATGGAGCAATCAGCCCCAGCATTTT
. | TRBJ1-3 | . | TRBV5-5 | CASSLRQGRNTIYF | TGTGCCAGCAGCTTGAGGCAGGGTAGAAACACCATATATTTT
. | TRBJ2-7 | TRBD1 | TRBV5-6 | CASSSGTGSSHEQYF | TGTGCCAGCAGCTCCGGGACAGGGTCTTCCCACGAGCAGTACTTC
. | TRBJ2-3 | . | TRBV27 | CASSLSAGTDTQYF | TGTGCCAGCAGTTTATCGGCCGGGACAGATACGCAGTATTTT
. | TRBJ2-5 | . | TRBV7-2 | CASSPRGGGTETQYF | TGTGCCAGCAGCCCAAGGGGAGGGGGCACGGAGACCCAGTACTTC
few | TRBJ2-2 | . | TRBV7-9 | CASSLSVRDAGELFF | TGTGCCAGCAGCTTATCGGTCAGGGACGCCGGGGAGCTGTTTTTT
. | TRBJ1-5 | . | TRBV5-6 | CASSPGTPSNQPQHF | TGTGCCAGCAGCCCAGGGACACCTAGCAATCAGCCCCAGCATTTT
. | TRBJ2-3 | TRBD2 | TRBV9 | CASSGTSGGPGTDTQYF | TGTGCCAGCAGCGGGACTAGCGGGGGCCCGGGAACAGATACGCAGTATTTT
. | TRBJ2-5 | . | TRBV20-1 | CSALKETQYF | TGCAGTGCTCTTAAAGAGACCCAGTACTTC
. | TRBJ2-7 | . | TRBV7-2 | CASSLEAGNYEQYF | TGTGCCAGCAGCTTAGAAGCCGGGAACTACGAGCAGTACTTC
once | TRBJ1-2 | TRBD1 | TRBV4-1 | CASSQRDRDYGYTF | TGCGCCAGCAGCCAGAGGGACAGAGACTATGGCTACACCTTC
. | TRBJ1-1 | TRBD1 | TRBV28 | CASRPGGGITEAFF | TGTGCCAGCAGGCCAGGGGGGGGAATCACTGAAGCTTTCTTT
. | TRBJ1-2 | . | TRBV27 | CASSRGGDLYGYTF | TGTGCCAGCAGTAGGGGGGGGGACCTTTATGGCTACACCTTC
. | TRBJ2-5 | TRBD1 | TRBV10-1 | CASSRQGLSPEQETQYF | TGCGCCAGCAGTCGACAGGGGTTGAGTCCCGAGCAAGAGACCCAGTACTTC
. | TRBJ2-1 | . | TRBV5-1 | CASSLIVSLSNEQFF | TGCGCCAGCAGCTTGATAGTCTCCCTTAGCAATGAGCAGTTCTTC
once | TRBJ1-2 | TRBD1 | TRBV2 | CASSGDSDYGYTF | TGTGCCAGCAGTGGGGACAGCGACTATGGCTACACCTTC
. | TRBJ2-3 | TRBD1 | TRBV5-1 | CASSLGQGVRADTQYF | TGCGCCAGCAGCTTAGGACAGGGGGTCCGGGCAGATACGCAGTATTTT
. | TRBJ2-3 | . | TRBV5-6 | CASSLARRDTQYF | TGTGCCAGCAGCTTAGCCCGCCGAGATACGCAGTATTTT
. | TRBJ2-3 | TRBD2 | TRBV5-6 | CASSPGGRGWTDTQYF | TGTGCCAGCAGCCCCGGCGGGAGGGGCTGGACAGATACGCAGTATTTT
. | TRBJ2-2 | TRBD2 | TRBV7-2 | CASSPGLAGGRGGELFF | TGTGCCAGCAGCCCCGGACTAGCGGGGGGGCGGGGCGGGGAGCTGTTTTTT
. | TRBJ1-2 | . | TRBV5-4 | CASSLGAGVGYGYTF | TGTGCCAGCAGCTTGGGGGCAGGGGTTGGGTATGGCTACACCTTC
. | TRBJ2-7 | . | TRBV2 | CASSATRSGEQYF | TGTGCCAGCAGCGCAACTAGATCGGGCGAGCAGTACTTC
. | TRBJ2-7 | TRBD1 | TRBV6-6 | CASRRDRDHYEQYF | TGTGCCAGCAGACGGGACAGAGACCACTACGAGCAGTACTTC
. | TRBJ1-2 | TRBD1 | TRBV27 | CASSPRQGAYYGYTF | TGTGCCAGCAGTCCCCGACAGGGGGCCTACTATGGCTACACCTTC
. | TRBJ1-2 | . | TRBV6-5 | CASSSYYGYTF | TGTGCCAGCAGTTCCTACTATGGCTACACCTTC
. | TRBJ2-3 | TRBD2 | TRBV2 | CASSEALAGGPRTQYF | TGTGCCAGCAGTGAAGCGCTGGCGGGGGGGCCTCGTACGCAGTATTTT
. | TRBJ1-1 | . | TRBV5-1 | CASSRDRNTEAFF | TGCGCCAGCAGCCGTGACAGAAACACTGAAGCTTTCTTT
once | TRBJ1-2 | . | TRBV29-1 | CSVEDGPGLGYTF | TGCAGCGTTGAAGACGGGCCCGGGCTTGGCTACACCTTC